The entry below gives a single T cell receptor (beta chain) sequence along with its context. Antigen unknown. This sample is drawn from a study of cytomegalovirus exposure and HLA in healthy donors. The germline V gene has CDR1 LGHNA and CDR2 YSLEER. The length of the CDR3 is 16 residues. V lost 5 bases, J lost 1 base, and 17 bases lay in between. Study-level results: Per published reports, the classifier diagnosed cytomegalovirus status with high specificity and sensitivity.

Here immunoSEQ multiplex PCR was the method, and the copy in TCRdb shows in-frame clones only, minus some. This sample yields 82,000 or so clones, of which 85% to 95% are seen a single time; 0.69% belongs to the top ten. The sequence was obtained from a woman younger than 35 in good health and CMV-seronegative. The sequencing sample was made of PBMCs. The chain uses TRBV4-3 and TRBJ2-5; TRBD1 is a possible D gene (7 bases). The DNA for the CDR3 is TGCGCCAGCAGCTTTTCAGGGGGGAGCCTCCAAGAGACCCAGTACTTC. It specifies CASSFSGGSLQETQYF.